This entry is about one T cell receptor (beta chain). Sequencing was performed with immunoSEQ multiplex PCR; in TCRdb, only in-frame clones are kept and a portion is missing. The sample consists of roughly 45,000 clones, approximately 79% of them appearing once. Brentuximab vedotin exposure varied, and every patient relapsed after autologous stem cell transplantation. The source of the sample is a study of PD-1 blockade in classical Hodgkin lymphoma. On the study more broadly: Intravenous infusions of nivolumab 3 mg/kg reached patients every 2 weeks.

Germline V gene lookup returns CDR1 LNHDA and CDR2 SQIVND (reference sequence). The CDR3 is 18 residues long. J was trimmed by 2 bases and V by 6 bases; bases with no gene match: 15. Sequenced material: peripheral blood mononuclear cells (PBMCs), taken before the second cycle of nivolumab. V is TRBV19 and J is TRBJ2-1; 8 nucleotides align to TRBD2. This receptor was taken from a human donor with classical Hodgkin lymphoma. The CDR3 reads CASSRAPTSGRPYNEQFF. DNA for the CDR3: TGTGCCAGTAGCCGCGCGCCTACTAGCGGAAGGCCCTACAATGAGCAGTTCTTC.